This TCR beta chain comes out of a study of shared clonotypes between healthy human individuals. Study-wide results and limits: Non-shared clonotypes had lower generation probabilities than those shared by all four donors.

Authors' analysis steps: Without quality scores, immunoSEQ junctional reads could not be filtered like full-length reads. The repertoire was sequenced with immunoSEQ multiplex PCR; TCRdb's copy has only in-frame clones and lacks some. V, J and clone size reflect that table, while D and trimming were determined from the DNA. The data show about 690,000 clones, around 91% seen once. This clone was seen only once. Its antigen remains unknown. Germline trimming cut 6 bases from V and 8 bases from J; bases unmatched to any gene: 15. The CDR3 runs 16 residues. The germline gives CDR1 SEHNR, CDR2 FQNEAQ (reference sequence).

The receptor comes from a man between 18 and 35 years old in good health. Some clones in this sample may be carry-over from other donors' samples. The chain uses TRBV7-9 and TRBJ2-1; 8 nucleotides align to TRBD1. The material sequenced was memory CD8+ T cells from PBMCs. Subset noted: CD45RO+ cells pooled with CCR7-negative TemRA cells. The CDR3 sequence: CASSRDSGGRVDEQFF. CDR3 nucleotides: TGTGCCAGCAGTCGCGACTCAGGGGGCAGGGTGGATGAGCAGTTCTTC.